The 26 T cell receptor beta chains below were found in one sample sequenced in a study of breast tumors, draining lymph nodes, adjacent tissues. Breast cancer patients provided tissue from their axillary draining lymph nodes. TCRdb re-called the multiplex PCR reads with MiXCR, one entry per CDR3 protein. The repertoire holds tens of thousands of distinct CDR3 sequences, with over 25% as singletons. The sequenced sample consisted of axillary lymph node tissue. These receptors all stem from a female donor with breast cancer. Some clones in this sample may be carry-over from other donors' samples.

This clonotype was observed many times. The V call is TRBV10-3, the J call TRBJ1-6, with D maybe TRBD1 (5 bases). Looked up from germline, CDR1 is ENHRY and CDR2 is SYGVKD. The CDR3 is made up of 15 amino acids. V was shortened by 0 bases and J by 9 bases, with 12 bases between the two germline ends. The CDR3 nucleotides read TGTGCCATCAGTGAGTCGGGGGGGGTCGGTTCACCCCTCCACTTT. Amino acids: CAISESGGVGSPLHF.

Concerning this clonotype itself: Germline is not matched at one junction end, which may reflect a read error. This chain links TRBV6-4 with TRBJ2-3; 9 bases fit TRBD2. Germline assignment: CDR1 MRHNA and CDR2 SNTAGT. CDR3 length: 13 amino acids. The CDR3: CAGSSGSTDTQYF. In nucleotides, the CDR3 is TGTGCCGGCAGTAGCGGGAGCACAGATACGCAGTACTTT.

This clonotype was detected many times. CDR3 protein: CASRHEDRGNEQFF. CDR3 coding DNA: TGTGCCAGCAGACACGAGGACAGGGGAAATGAGCAGTTCTTC. The rearrangement links TRBV6-6 to TRBJ2-1; TRBD1 matches 9 bases. Germline V CDR1 and CDR2: MNHNY, SVGAGI (reference sequence). With 6 bases clipped from V and 7 bases from J, the junction kept 7 bases outside the gene matches. This CDR3 spans 14 amino acids.

There are many counts of this clonotype. V usage is TRBV11-2 and J usage is TRBJ2-1; no definite D call. The CDR3 spans 17 residues. Germline values: CDR1 SGHAT, CDR2 FQNNGV. Trimming removed 3 bases from V and 3 bases from J, with 18 bases in between. CDR3 region: CASSFIPARKHYNEQFF. The CDR3 DNA reads TGTGCCAGCAGCTTCATCCCAGCGCGCAAACACTACAATGAGCAGTTCTTC. Combining the CDR3 with reference TRBV11-2 and TRBJ2-1 gives the whole variable domain EAGVAQSPRYKIIEKRQSVAFWCNPISGHATLYWYQQILGQGPKLLIQFQNNGVVDDSQLPKDRFSAERLKGVDSTLKIQPAKLEDSAVYLCASSFIPARKHYNEQFFGPGTRLTVL.

V is TRBV7-7 and J is TRBJ2-7; D is possibly TRBD1 or TRBD2 (5 bases each). The CDR3 is 14 residues long. The V end lost 6 bases, the J end lost 6 bases, and 18 bases lay between the germline ends. Germline loops: CDR1 SSHAT, CDR2 FNYEAQ (reference sequence). The CDR3 reads CASSSGQRGAEQYF. The DNA for the CDR3 is TGTGCCAGCAGTTCGGGGCAGCGAGGGGCCGAGCAGTACTTC.

The chain carries TRBV19 and TRBJ1-5, with 7 bases that match TRBD1. Germline CDR1 and CDR2: LNHDA and SQIVND (reference sequence). The CDR3 has 13 residues. With 3 bases clipped from V and 14 bases from J, the junction kept 10 bases outside the gene matches. The CDR3 coding sequence is TGTGCCAGTAGTATGGGGACAGTCTACAATGAGCATTTT. Translating gives CASSMGTVYNEHF.

Only one count was recorded for this clonotype. V and J are TRBV24-1 and TRBJ2-7, with TRBD2 matching 7 bases. Looked up from germline, CDR1 is KGHDR and CDR2 is SFDVKD. V shed 6 bases and J 5 bases; nucleotides not matched to a gene: 12. The CDR3 has 15 amino acids. In DNA, the CDR3 is TGTGCCACCAGTTCCGCGGGAGTACATCCCCACGAGCAGTACTTC. Translating it yields CATSSAGVHPHEQYF.

This clonotype was recorded many times. This chain links TRBV7-2 with TRBJ2-3; the match to TRBD2 covers 8 bases. Germline CDR1 and CDR2: SGHTA and FQGNSA. V lost 2 bases and J lost 4; bases outside the gene matches: 2. The CDR3 is 14 residues long. CDR3 sequence reads: CASSLQAGADTQYF. The CDR3 nucleotides read TGTGCCAGCAGCTTACAAGCGGGAGCAGATACGCAGTATTTT. Drawing the rest from reference TRBV7-2 and TRBJ2-3, the complete variable domain is GAGVSQSPSNKVTEKGKDVELRCDPISGHTALYWYRQSLGQGLEFLIYFQGNSAPDKSGLPSDRFSAERTGGSVSTLTIQRTQQEDSAVYLCASSLQAGADTQYFGPGTRLTVL.

There are many counts of this clonotype. This sequence joins TRBV7-9 and TRBJ2-2, with D possibly TRBD2 on 5 matching bases. This CDR3 is 13 amino acids long. The V gene's germline CDR1 is SEHNR and CDR2 FQNEAQ (reference sequence). V dropped 3 bases and J dropped 4 bases, with 6 bases sitting between them. CDR3 coding DNA: TGTGCCAGCAGCTTGCTAGCCACCGGGGAGCTGTTTTTT. Translation gives CASSLLATGELFF.

Concerning this clonotype: The germline gene is not matched at one end of the junction; a read error may be the cause. The chain combines TRBV10-1 with TRBJ2-7; 13 bases line up with TRBD2. Germline V lookup: CDR1 WNHNN, CDR2 SYGVQD (reference sequence). The CDR3 length is 16 residues. The CDR3 is CARSGSRTSGSAEQYF. The CDR3 nucleotides are TGCGCCAGGAGTGGGTCGCGGACTAGCGGGAGCGCCGAGCAGTACTTC.

Ten or more counts support this clonotype. The CDR3 bases are TGCGCCAGCAGCCTGAGGACTAGCGGTCTCACAGATACGCAGTATTTT. Translation gives CASSLRTSGLTDTQYF. The chain combines TRBV5-1 with TRBJ2-3, with TRBD2 matching 10 bases. Germline CDR1 and CDR2: SGHRS and YFSETQ. With 4 bases clipped from V and 2 bases from J, the junction kept 7 bases outside the gene matches. This CDR3 is built from 16 residues.

This clonotype has ten or more counts. At one of its ends the junction is not consistent with the germline gene, which may arise from a read error. The genes are TRBV5-1 and TRBJ1-4, with TRBD1 matching over 8 bases. Per germline, CDR1 SGHRS and CDR2 YFSETQ. The CDR3 runs to 13 residues. CDR3 DNA: TGCGCCAGCAGCTTGGCCCCAGGGGGCGATTCGCTTTTT. It translates to CASSLAPGGDSLF.

This clonotype was observed many times. J is TRBJ2-2 and V is TRBV4-3; 15 positions agree with TRBD2. From germline, CDR1 is LGHNA and CDR2 YSLEER. Losses at the gene ends were 0 bases for V and 3 bases for J; bases not matched to a gene: 5. The CDR3 is 19 amino acids. CDR3 coding DNA: TGCGCCAGCAGCCAAGATGGACTAGCGGGAGGGCCGGACACCGGGGAGCTGTTTTTT. It is translated as CASSQDGLAGGPDTGELFF.

This clonotype was seen ten or more times. This chain joins TRBV7-8 and TRBJ2-3, with TRBD2 as a possible D gene (6 bases). The germline CDR1 and CDR2 sequences are SGHVS and FQNEAQ. V lost 2 bases, J lost 3 bases, and 15 bases lay in between. This CDR3 has 16 residues. CDR3 sequence (DNA): TGTGCCAGCAGCTTACAGGGTAGCGGCCGAACAGATACGCAGTATTTT. As protein: CASSLQGSGRTDTQYF.

This clonotype showed up just a few times. This clone may be a read error of a much larger clone one base away. The gene calls are TRBV6-1 and TRBJ1-2; a possible D gene is TRBD1 (6 bases). Trimming stripped 5 bases from V and 0 bases from J, with 13 bases between. This CDR3 contains 15 residues. Per germline, CDR1 MNHNS and CDR2 SASEGT. The CDR3 spells CASSHYQGPNYGYTF. CDR3 DNA sequence: TGTGCCAGCAGTCATTACCAGGGGCCTAACTATGGCTACACCTTC.

This clonotype has ten or more counts. This sequence joins TRBV2 and TRBJ2-3; the D is unclear. This CDR3 comprises 15 residues. The germline V gene has CDR1 SNHLY and CDR2 FYNNEI. V gave up 4 bases and J gave up 4 bases, with 15 bases separating them. The CDR3 is CASSVSSHGADTQYF. For the CDR3, the DNA is TGTGCCAGCAGTGTGAGCTCCCACGGAGCAGATACGCAGTATTTT.

As concerns this clonotype: With a much larger clone just one base away, this may be a read error. V gene TRBV20-1 combines with J gene TRBJ2-1; D is ambiguous. This CDR3 is built from 12 residues. The germline CDR1 and CDR2 sequences are DFQATT and SNEGSKA (reference sequence). CDR3 in amino acids: CSAIFNFDEPFF. CDR3 in DNA: TGCAGTGCTATATTTAATTTCGATGAGCCGTTCTTC.

This clonotype was detected ten times or more. The chain carries TRBV19 and TRBJ1-2; maybe TRBD1 (6 bases). CDR3 size: 13 residues. Trimming removed 4 bases at V and 0 bases at J, with 6 bases between. Germline CDR1 reads LNHDA; CDR2 reads SQIVND (reference sequence). CDR3 in DNA: TGTGCCAGTAGTAGGACAGCTAACTATGGCTACACCTTC. Its translation: CASSRTANYGYTF.

This clonotype appeared once. One junction end does not reproduce the germline sequence, and a read error may be involved. The chain joins TRBV6-2 or TRBV6-3 to TRBJ1-1; perhaps TRBD1 as D (5 bases). The CDR3 extends over 15 amino acids. Germline lookup yields CDR1 MNHEY and CDR2 SVGEGT. The CDR3 nucleotides are TGTGCCAGCAGTCACTCTGGGGCGCGGGGCACTGAAGCTTTCTTT. Amino acid sequence: CASSHSGARGTEAFF.

With regard to this clonotype: It may be a read error: a sequence one base away is much more abundant. This chain links TRBV24-1 with TRBJ2-1; D possibly corresponds to TRBD1 (5 bases). Germline values: CDR1 KGHDR, CDR2 SFDVKD. CDR3 length equals 16 residues. CDR3 in DNA: TGTGCCACCAGTGGTAAGACAGCAGGTTCCTACAATGAGCAGTCCTTC. It codes for CATSGKTAGSYNEQSF.

This clonotype was seen many times. This chain connects TRBV7-9 to TRBJ2-2; TRBD1 or TRBD2 may be the D gene (6 bases each). Germline values: CDR1 SEHNR, CDR2 FQNEAQ (reference sequence). Trimming took off 5 bases at V and 1 base at J, with 23 bases between the two ends. The CDR3 is 19 residues long. DNA for the CDR3: TGTGCCAGCAGCCTCAAGGGAGGACAGATAGGGAAGAACACCGGGGAGCTGTTTTTT. Its protein product is CASSLKGGQIGKNTGELFF.

In its sample, this clonotype was seen many times. This chain connects TRBV5-1 to TRBJ2-7; D is undetermined. Looked up from germline, CDR1 is SGHRS and CDR2 is YFSETQ. This CDR3 region has 14 residues. V was cut by 4 bases and J by 7 bases, with 18 bases left in between. In DNA form, the CDR3 reads TGCGCCAGCAGCCACGCGGCCCACATGGGGGAGCAGTACTTC. Translating gives CASSHAAHMGEQYF.

Only a few counts were recorded for this clonotype. This could be a read error, since a much larger clone is one nucleotide away. V gene TRBV13 combines with J gene TRBJ2-7; no reliable D call. This CDR3 region has 13 residues. V was cut by 10 bases and J by 4 bases, with 17 bases left in between. The germline CDR1 and CDR2 sequences are PRHDT and FYEKMQ (reference sequence). This CDR3 reads CATTRRRFYEQYF. The CDR3, as DNA: TGTGCCACAACCCGGCGGCGGTTTTACGAGCAGTACTTC.

V gene TRBV15 combines with J gene TRBJ1-2, with TRBD1 identical over 8 bases. The CDR3 has 17 amino acids. Germline V gene sequence: CDR1 LNHNV, CDR2 YYDKDF (reference sequence). With 0 bases clipped from V and 4 bases from J, the junction kept 10 bases outside the gene matches. CDR3 nucleotide sequence: TGTGCCACCAGCAGAGAGTTGGCAGGGGGCGGTGGCTATGGCTACACCTTC. Translating gives CATSRELAGGGGYGYTF. The full variable domain, rest sourced from reference TRBV15 and TRBJ1-2, is DAMVIQNPRYQVTQFGKPVTLSCSQTLNHNVMYWYQQKSSQAPKLLFHYYDKDFNNEADTPDNFQSRRPNTSFCFLDIRSPGLGDTAMYLCATSRELAGGGGYGYTFGSGTRLTVV.

This clonotype was observed at least ten times. This chain connects TRBV10-3 to TRBJ2-7; the D is unclear. The V gene's germline CDR1 is ENHRY and CDR2 SYGVKD. V lost 6 bases and J 2 bases, leaving 11 bases between the germline ends. The CDR3 runs 13 residues. The CDR3 bases are TGTGCCATCAGGGACGTAATCACCTACGAGCAGTACTTC. Translating gives CAIRDVITYEQYF.

A word on this clonotype: One end of the junction fails to match germline, which may point to a read error. The rearrangement joins TRBV24-1 to TRBJ1-2; 8 positions agree with TRBD1. CDR3 length: 13 residues. Germline V CDR1 and CDR2: KGHDR, SFDVKD. CDR3 sequence reads: CATGDSLRQGYTF. The CDR3 region has the DNA TGTGCCACCGGTGATTCTCTACGACAGGGGTACACCTTC.